This T cell receptor beta chain was found in a study of Ad26.COV2.S vaccination and SARS-CoV-2 variants. Study-level information: The study gave Ad26.COV2.S intramuscularly, once or twice 56 days apart. General observations from the study: Higher spike-specific TCR breadth was found in vaccine recipients than in placebo recipients.

The treatment was: 15 to 20 received Ad26.COV2.S at low or high dose, single or two shots; about 5 received placebo; per-sample allocation not given. Each sample was drawn 63 days after the first injection (of vaccine or placebo). In germline, CDR1 is MNHEY, CDR2 SVGEGT. The germline V and J ends were trimmed by 4 bases and 1 base, with 13 bases remaining between them. The CDR3 length is 15 residues. TCRdb's table, derived via immunoSEQ multiplex PCR, lists solely in-frame clones and lacks some. The sample includes a few hundred thousand clones, over 75% of them seen just once. As to this clone: Antigen unknown.

This material consisted of peripheral blood, taken in a trial of Ad26.COV2.S vaccine versus placebo. The chain employs TRBV6-2 or TRBV6-3 and TRBJ1-1, with unresolved D. The sequence derives from a person between 18 and 60 years old who received the Ad26.COV2.S COVID-19 vaccine or a placebo. Written as DNA, the CDR3 is TGTGCCAGCAGTTCCAACCTATTTACGAACACTGAAGCTTTCTTT. It is translated as CASSSNLFTNTEAFF.